These T cell receptor beta chains were read from a single sample in a study of blood T cell repertoires in COVID-19. Libraries were prepared by immunoSEQ multiplex PCR; TCRdb keeps only in-frame clonotypes and omits some of them. The table shows about 410,000 clones, with roughly nine tenths occurring only once. The specimen sequenced was PBMCs or T cells enriched from blood (not recorded which). The receptor set was obtained from a woman aged 25 to 39 who had recovered from COVID-19. The CDR3 runs from the conserved cysteine through the conserved F or W. A D gene is named only where the DNA matches it firmly. Size is stated for part of the rows, as once, few or many counts, or as a class when the clone is expanded.

d_call: NA
clone_size: NA
v_call: TRBV19
j_call: TRBJ1-2
cdr3_nt: TGTGCCAGTCGCGTCGTGGGGGCAAGGGGCTACACCTTC
cdr3_aa: CASRVVGARGYTF

d_call: TRBD1
clone_size: NA
v_call: TRBV28
j_call: TRBJ1-1
cdr3_nt: TGTGCCAGCCTCAGACAGGGGATTGAAGCTTTCTTT
cdr3_aa: CASLRQGIEAFF

d_call: NA
clone_size: once
v_call: TRBV6-4
j_call: TRBJ2-3
cdr3_nt: TGTGCCAGCAGTGACTGGGGCGGGACCCCTGCTGATACGCAGTATTTT
cdr3_aa: CASSDWGGTPADTQYF

d_call: NA
clone_size: NA
v_call: TRBV5-1
j_call: TRBJ2-1
cdr3_nt: TGCGCCAGCAGCTTCGGGGAGGCCCTCTACAATGAGCAGTTCTTC
cdr3_aa: CASSFGEALYNEQFF

d_call: NA
clone_size: NA
v_call: TRBV5-6
j_call: TRBJ1-2
cdr3_nt: TGTGCCAGCACCGACGACCCCAGGGGCCATGGCTACACCTTC
cdr3_aa: CASTDDPRGHGYTF

d_call: TRBD1
clone_size: NA
v_call: TRBV5-1
j_call: TRBJ2-3
cdr3_nt: TGCGCCAGCAGCCTCGACAGGGAAACAGATACGCAGTATTTT
cdr3_aa: CASSLDRETDTQYF

d_call: NA
clone_size: NA
v_call: TRBV7-2
j_call: TRBJ2-7
cdr3_nt: TGTGCCAGCAGCTTTCGGTCGGGGGACAGATCCTACGAGCAGTACTTC
cdr3_aa: CASSFRSGDRSYEQYF

d_call: NA
clone_size: few
v_call: TRBV10-3
j_call: TRBJ2-1
cdr3_nt: TGTGCCATCCGACAGGAGGTCTACAATGAGCAGTTCTTC
cdr3_aa: CAIRQEVYNEQFF

d_call: NA
clone_size: NA
v_call: TRBV4-2
j_call: TRBJ2-4
cdr3_nt: TGTGCCAGCAGCCAAGCTCCGTCTTTTGACATTCAGTACTTC
cdr3_aa: CASSQAPSFDIQYF

d_call: TRBD1
clone_size: NA
v_call: TRBV2
j_call: TRBJ2-2
cdr3_nt: TGTGCCAGCAGTTCGGACAGGCTTGGCACCGGGGAGCTGTTTTTT
cdr3_aa: CASSSDRLGTGELFF

d_call: NA
clone_size: NA
v_call: TRBV18
j_call: TRBJ2-1
cdr3_nt: TGTGCCAGCTCACCAGAGTCGGGCGGGAACAATGAGCAGTTCTTC
cdr3_aa: CASSPESGGNNEQFF

d_call: NA
clone_size: few
v_call: TRBV13
j_call: TRBJ1-1
cdr3_nt: TGTGCCAGCAGCCCCCAGGGGAGAGCTGAAGCTTTCTTT
cdr3_aa: CASSPQGRAEAFF

d_call: NA
clone_size: NA
v_call: TRBV4-1
j_call: TRBJ1-1
cdr3_nt: TGCGCCAGCAGCCAACAGAACACTGAAGCTTTCTTT
cdr3_aa: CASSQQNTEAFF

d_call: NA
clone_size: NA
v_call: TRBV27
j_call: TRBJ1-2
cdr3_nt: TGTGCCAGCAGAAAAGGCGGGAACTATGGCTACACCTTC
cdr3_aa: CASRKGGNYGYTF

d_call: TRBD2
clone_size: NA
v_call: TRBV25-1
j_call: TRBJ2-7
cdr3_nt: TGTGCCAGCAGTGAATCTAACACCGGGACGGCGGGGGTTGGGTACTTC
cdr3_aa: CASSESNTGTAGVGYF

d_call: TRBD2
clone_size: NA
v_call: TRBV6-5
j_call: TRBJ2-7
cdr3_nt: TGTGCCAGCAGTCGCGGACTAGCGTGGTACGAGCAGTACTTC
cdr3_aa: CASSRGLAWYEQYF

d_call: NA
clone_size: NA
v_call: TRBV5-6
j_call: TRBJ2-7
cdr3_nt: TGTGCCAGCAGCCCCTACGGGACAAACTACGAGCAGTACTTC
cdr3_aa: CASSPYGTNYEQYF

d_call: NA
clone_size: NA
v_call: TRBV20-1
j_call: TRBJ2-7
cdr3_nt: TGCAGTGCTAGTGCAAACTCCTACGAGCAGTACTTC
cdr3_aa: CSASANSYEQYF

d_call: NA
clone_size: once
v_call: TRBV7-3
j_call: TRBJ1-1
cdr3_nt: TGTGCCAGCAGCTTAAATCATCCAATTGCAGGGTGGTCCGACACTGAAGCTTTCTTT
cdr3_aa: CASSLNHPIAGWSDTEAFF

d_call: NA
clone_size: once
v_call: TRBV27
j_call: TRBJ1-5
cdr3_nt: TGTGCCAGCAGTTGGGCAGGGAATAGCAATCAGCCCCAGCATTTT
cdr3_aa: CASSWAGNSNQPQHF

d_call: TRBD1
clone_size: NA
v_call: TRBV27
j_call: TRBJ1-1
cdr3_nt: TGTGCCAGCAGTTTATCGATCCAGGGGGCGGTTACGGGCACTGAAGCTTTCTTT
cdr3_aa: CASSLSIQGAVTGTEAFF

d_call: TRBD2
clone_size: NA
v_call: TRBV9
j_call: TRBJ2-7
cdr3_nt: TGTGCCAGCAGCCCCTGGAATAGCGGGGTCTACGAGCAGTACTTC
cdr3_aa: CASSPWNSGVYEQYF

d_call: TRBD2
clone_size: NA
v_call: TRBV19
j_call: TRBJ2-3
cdr3_nt: TGTGCCAGTAGTATTTGGGCTAGCGGGAGGGAAAGCACAGATACGCAGTATTTT
cdr3_aa: CASSIWASGRESTDTQYF

d_call: TRBD1
clone_size: NA
v_call: TRBV6-4
j_call: TRBJ2-3
cdr3_nt: TGTGCCAGCAGTGCACAGGGGGCAGATACGCAGTATTTT
cdr3_aa: CASSAQGADTQYF

d_call: TRBD2
clone_size: NA
v_call: TRBV10-3
j_call: TRBJ2-1
cdr3_nt: TGTGCCATCAGCCCACTAGCGGGCGAATACAATGAGCAGTTCTTC
cdr3_aa: CAISPLAGEYNEQFF

d_call: NA
clone_size: NA
v_call: TRBV3-1/TRBV3-2
j_call: TRBJ1-3
cdr3_nt: TGTGCCAGCAGCCGGTACAGTGGAAACACCATATATTTT
cdr3_aa: CASSRYSGNTIYF

d_call: TRBD1
clone_size: NA
v_call: TRBV5-1
j_call: TRBJ1-3
cdr3_nt: TGCGCCAGCAGCGTATCCGGGACAGGGGGCTCTGGAAACACCATATATTTT
cdr3_aa: CASSVSGTGGSGNTIYF

d_call: NA
clone_size: NA
v_call: TRBV24-1
j_call: TRBJ1-3
cdr3_nt: TGTGCCACCCGGGACTCTGGAAACACCATATATTTT
cdr3_aa: CATRDSGNTIYF

d_call: TRBD1
clone_size: NA
v_call: TRBV19
j_call: TRBJ1-1
cdr3_nt: TGTGCCAGTAGTATAGGAGGGACAGGGGCGGGTGAAGCTTTCTTT
cdr3_aa: CASSIGGTGAGEAFF

d_call: NA
clone_size: NA
v_call: TRBV4-1
j_call: TRBJ1-5
cdr3_nt: TGCGCCAGCAGCCTGACACCCGACAATCAGCCCCAGCATTTT
cdr3_aa: CASSLTPDNQPQHF

d_call: NA
clone_size: few
v_call: TRBV27
j_call: TRBJ2-2
cdr3_nt: TGTGCCAGCAGTCCTAGGGGGAGGGACACCGGGGAGCTGTTTTTT
cdr3_aa: CASSPRGRDTGELFF

d_call: TRBD1
clone_size: NA
v_call: TRBV2
j_call: TRBJ2-1
cdr3_nt: TGTGCCAGCAGTGTGCGGACAGGGGATGAGCAGTTCTTC
cdr3_aa: CASSVRTGDEQFF

d_call: NA
clone_size: NA
v_call: TRBV18
j_call: TRBJ2-7
cdr3_nt: TGTGCCAGCTCACCAGGAAACAGGGCCAACGAGCAGTACTTC
cdr3_aa: CASSPGNRANEQYF

d_call: NA
clone_size: NA
v_call: TRBV4-1
j_call: TRBJ1-5
cdr3_nt: TGCGCCAGCAGCCCTGGCGAATCTGGGCGCAATCAGCCCCAGCATTTT
cdr3_aa: CASSPGESGRNQPQHF

d_call: TRBD2
clone_size: NA
v_call: TRBV2
j_call: TRBJ2-5
cdr3_nt: TGTGCCAGCAGTGAAAGCCAGACTAGCGGAGGGACCCAGTACTTC
cdr3_aa: CASSESQTSGGTQYF

d_call: NA
clone_size: NA
v_call: TRBV9
j_call: TRBJ1-3
cdr3_nt: TGTGCCAGCAGCCCCGCGGGGTCTGGAAACACCATATATTTT
cdr3_aa: CASSPAGSGNTIYF

d_call: TRBD2
clone_size: once
v_call: TRBV4-2
j_call: TRBJ2-2
cdr3_nt: TGTGCCAGCAGCCAAGATAGACTAGCGGGGAGCACCGGGGAGCTGTTTTTT
cdr3_aa: CASSQDRLAGSTGELFF

d_call: NA
clone_size: NA
v_call: TRBV5-1
j_call: TRBJ1-3
cdr3_nt: TGCGCCAGCAGCTCCGGACTGGGCTCTGGAAACACCATATATTTT
cdr3_aa: CASSSGLGSGNTIYF

d_call: NA
clone_size: NA
v_call: TRBV19
j_call: TRBJ1-1
cdr3_nt: NA
cdr3_aa: CASTSAGVTEAFF

d_call: NA
clone_size: NA
v_call: TRBV7-8
j_call: TRBJ2-5
cdr3_nt: TGTGCCAGCAGCTTAAAGAGGGGGATCCGGGAGGACTTC
cdr3_aa: CASSLKRGIREDF

d_call: NA
clone_size: NA
v_call: TRBV7-2
j_call: TRBJ1-1
cdr3_nt: TGTGCCAGCAGCATACAGGTTATGAACACTGAAGCTTTCTTT
cdr3_aa: CASSIQVMNTEAFF

d_call: TRBD2
clone_size: NA
v_call: TRBV6-5
j_call: TRBJ2-7
cdr3_nt: TGTGCCAGCACCGAACCGGCTAGCGGTTACGAGCAGTACTTC
cdr3_aa: CASTEPASGYEQYF

d_call: NA
clone_size: NA
v_call: TRBV15
j_call: TRBJ2-2
cdr3_nt: TGTGCCACCAGCAGGGGGGCCTTGGTGTCCGGGGAGCTGTTTTTT
cdr3_aa: CATSRGALVSGELFF

d_call: TRBD1
clone_size: NA
v_call: TRBV7-2
j_call: TRBJ2-4
cdr3_nt: TGTGCCAGCAGCTTAGCCGGGACAGGGGCGGTCGGTAAAAACATTCAGTACTTC
cdr3_aa: CASSLAGTGAVGKNIQYF

d_call: NA
clone_size: NA
v_call: TRBV19
j_call: TRBJ1-5
cdr3_nt: TGTGCCACCCTAGGGGAGGGGCCCCAGCATTTT
cdr3_aa: CATLGEGPQHF

d_call: TRBD1
clone_size: NA
v_call: TRBV4-1
j_call: TRBJ1-2
cdr3_nt: TGCGCCAGCAGCCAAGATGTAACAGGGGGTTTTAACTATGGCTACACCTTC
cdr3_aa: CASSQDVTGGFNYGYTF

d_call: NA
clone_size: NA
v_call: TRBV7-9
j_call: TRBJ1-1
cdr3_nt: TGTGCCAGCAGCTCCCGGGATATTAGGAACACTGAAGCTTTCTTT
cdr3_aa: CASSSRDIRNTEAFF

d_call: NA
clone_size: NA
v_call: TRBV12-2
j_call: TRBJ1-5
cdr3_nt: TGTGCAAGTCGCTTAAGGGCAGGGGGTCAGCCCCAGCATTTT
cdr3_aa: CASRLRAGGQPQHF

d_call: NA
clone_size: NA
v_call: TRBV5-1
j_call: TRBJ1-1
cdr3_nt: TGCGCCAGCAGCGGCGGAGGAGAAGCTTTCTTT
cdr3_aa: CASSGGGEAFF

d_call: NA
clone_size: NA
v_call: TRBV11-2
j_call: TRBJ1-6
cdr3_nt: TGTGCCAGCACCAGGACAGCTAATTCACCCCTCCACTTT
cdr3_aa: CASTRTANSPLHF